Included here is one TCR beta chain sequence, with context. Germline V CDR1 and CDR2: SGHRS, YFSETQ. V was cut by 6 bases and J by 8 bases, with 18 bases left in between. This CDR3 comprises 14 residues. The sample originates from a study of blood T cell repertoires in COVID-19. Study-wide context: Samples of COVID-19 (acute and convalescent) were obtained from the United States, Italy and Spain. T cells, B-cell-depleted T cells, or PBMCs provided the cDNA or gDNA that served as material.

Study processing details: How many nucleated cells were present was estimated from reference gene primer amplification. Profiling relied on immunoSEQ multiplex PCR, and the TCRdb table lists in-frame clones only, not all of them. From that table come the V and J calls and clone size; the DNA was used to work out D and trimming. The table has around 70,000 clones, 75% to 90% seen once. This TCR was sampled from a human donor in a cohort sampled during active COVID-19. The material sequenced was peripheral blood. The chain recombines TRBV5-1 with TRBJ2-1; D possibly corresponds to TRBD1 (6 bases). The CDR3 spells CASKDRTNEDEQFF. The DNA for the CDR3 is TGCGCCAGCAAAGACAGGACAAACGAGGATGAGCAGTTCTTC.